Listed below are T cell receptor beta chains from one sample, sequenced in a study of blood T cell repertoires in COVID-19. Data came from immunoSEQ multiplex PCR; TCRdb stores just in-frame clones and leaves some out. Among under 250,000 clones listed, over 70% were seen once. The sequenced material came from peripheral blood. The source of these receptors is a man aged 35 to 55 with active or convalescent COVID-19. Each CDR3 is given with its conserved first and last residue. A D gene is named only where the DNA matches it firmly. Expanded clones get a size class; other rows say once, few or many, or leave the size out.

j_call v_call clone_size d_call cdr3_nt cdr3_aa
TRBJ2-1 TRBV11-2 few TRBD2 TGTGCCAGCAGCCCTTACCGACTAGCGGGGACCAACAATGAGCAGTTCTTC CASSPYRLAGTNNEQFF
TRBJ2-6 TRBV19 NA TRBD1 TGTGCCAGTACCCGGGACAGCCCCTCTGGGGCCAACGTCCTGACTTTC CASTRDSPSGANVLTF
TRBJ1-2 TRBV9 NA NA TGTGCCAGCAGCGTAGCACAGGACCCATACCTCTATGGCTACACCTTC CASSVAQDPYLYGYTF
TRBJ1-2 TRBV5-1 NA NA TGCGCCAGCAGCTTGGCTGGAGACTATGGCTACACCTTC CASSLAGDYGYTF
TRBJ2-2 TRBV7-9 NA TRBD1 TGTGCCAGCACCGAGGGGACAGGAAACACCGGGGAGCTGTTTTTT CASTEGTGNTGELFF
TRBJ1-5 TRBV9 once NA TGTGCCAGCAGCACAGGGATATTCGGCAATCAGCCCCAGCATTTT CASSTGIFGNQPQHF
TRBJ1-1 TRBV5-1 NA TRBD1 TGCGCCAGCAGCTTGTTGTCGGGACAGGGTTTTAATGGTAACACTGAAGCTTTCTTT CASSLLSGQGFNGNTEAFF
TRBJ2-1 TRBV11-2 NA NA TGTGCCAGCAGCACGCAGGGATACAATGAGCAGTTCTTC CASSTQGYNEQFF
TRBJ2-4 TRBV19 few TRBD2 TGTGCCAGTAGTATCGGGGGGGGGACTAGCCTAGTGAGAGCCAAAAACATTCAGTACTTC CASSIGGGTSLVRAKNIQYF
TRBJ1-5 TRBV12-5 NA NA TGTGCTAGTGGTGGATCAGGGATGGGTAGCAATCAGCCCCAGCATTTT CASGGSGMGSNQPQHF
TRBJ2-5 TRBV27 NA TRBD2 TGTGCCAGCAGTTCCCCCCTTACTAGCGGGGGACCTCAAGAGACCCAGTACTTC CASSSPLTSGGPQETQYF
TRBJ2-3 TRBV10-3 NA TRBD2 TGTGCCACCACGGGGGGGCTAAGCACAGATACGCAGTATTTT CATTGGLSTDTQYF
TRBJ1-1 TRBV5-6 NA TRBD1 TGTGCCAGCAGCACCCTACCGGGACAGGGAGACACTGAAGCTTTCTTT CASSTLPGQGDTEAFF
TRBJ1-5 TRBV6-2/TRBV6-3 few NA TGTGCCAGCAGTTACCCGGACGGGGATCATCAGCCCCAGCATTTT CASSYPDGDHQPQHF
TRBJ1-1 TRBV15 few TRBD1 TGTGCCACCAGACCGCGACAGGGGGCGAATAACCGGGACACTGAAGCTTTCTTT CATRPRQGANNRDTEAFF
TRBJ2-1 TRBV4-1 NA TRBD2 TGCGCCACCCAGGAGAGGCTAGCGGACAATGAGCAGTTCTTC CATQERLADNEQFF
TRBJ1-6 TRBV19 NA TRBD1 TGTGCCAGTAGTATAATCCCACAGGGGATCTCCTATAATTCACCCCTCCACTTT CASSIIPQGISYNSPLHF
TRBJ2-1 TRBV7-8 NA TRBD2 TGTGCCAGCAGCTTCCGAGACCTTCGACTAGCGGGGGGTCGGGATGAGCAGTTCTTC CASSFRDLRLAGGRDEQFF
TRBJ2-3 TRBV3-1/TRBV3-2 NA TRBD2 TGTGCCAGCAGCCAAGAATCGGCGGGAGCCATCACAGATACGCAGTATTTT CASSQESAGAITDTQYF
TRBJ2-7 TRBV11-2 NA NA TGTGCCAGCAGCTTGATAAGAGAGGGCGAGCAGTACTTC CASSLIREGEQYF
TRBJ2-1 TRBV27 NA NA TGTGCCAGCAGTCCGCCGGGCAATGAGCAGTTCTTC CASSPPGNEQFF
TRBJ1-2 TRBV5-4 NA NA TGTGCCAGCAGCTTGATGGGGGGTTCTATGGGCTACACCTTC CASSLMGGSMGYTF
TRBJ1-6 TRBV5-1 NA TRBD1 TGCGCCAGCAGCCTCAGGGGGCAAGATTCACCCCTCCACTTT CASSLRGQDSPLHF
TRBJ2-7 TRBV28 NA NA TGTGCCAGCAGTTCAGGGTCCCCATCCGAGCAGTACTTC CASSSGSPSEQYF
TRBJ1-1 TRBV9 NA TRBD1 TGTGCCAGCAGCCCCCGGGACAGGGGGCCTCCCATGAACACTGAAGCTTTCTTT CASSPRDRGPPMNTEAFF
TRBJ1-1 TRBV30 NA NA TGTGCCTGGAGTTGGACAGCTTCGAACACTGAAGCTTTCTTT CAWSWTASNTEAFF
TRBJ2-1 TRBV15 NA NA TGTGCCACCAGCAGAGGTCAGGGGTGGGATGAGCAGTTCTTC CATSRGQGWDEQFF
TRBJ2-3 TRBV7-6 NA TRBD2 TGTGCCAGCAGCCACCTAGCGGAGCGCGCAGATACGCAGTATTTT CASSHLAERADTQYF
TRBJ1-2 TRBV7-2 NA NA TGTGCCAGCAGCTTAGGGACAGAGAAGGGCTACACCTTC CASSLGTEKGYTF
TRBJ1-4 TRBV7-8 NA NA TGTGCCAGCAGCTTAGTGTCGGGTACTAATGAAAAACTGTTTTTT CASSLVSGTNEKLFF
TRBJ2-6 TRBV29-1 NA NA TGCAGCGCCCTAGGGGTTGGGGCCAACGTCCTGACTTTC CSALGVGANVLTF
TRBJ1-1 TRBV2 NA NA TGTGCCAGCAGTAGGCAGGGGATGAGCACTGAAGCTTTCTTT CASSRQGMSTEAFF
TRBJ2-6 TRBV11-2 NA NA TGTGCCAGCAGCTTAGATCCAGGGGCCAACGTCCTGACTTTC CASSLDPGANVLTF
TRBJ2-3 TRBV18 few TRBD1 TGTGCCAGCTCACCAAGACAGGGGGCGGCAGATACGCAGTATTTT CASSPRQGAADTQYF
TRBJ2-7 TRBV27 NA TRBD2 TGTGCCAGCGGGGCGGGCGGGGGAGTGTACGAGCAGTACTTC CASGAGGGVYEQYF
TRBJ1-3 TRBV13 NA TRBD1 TGTGCCAGCAGCTTACGACAGGGGGAAAAGGGAAACACCATATATTTT CASSLRQGEKGNTIYF
TRBJ1-1 TRBV5-4 NA NA TGTGCCAGCAGCTTGCAGGAGGGGACTGAAGCTTTCTTT CASSLQEGTEAFF
TRBJ2-2 TRBV2 NA TRBD2 TGTGCCAGCAGTAATACCGGGACTATGATCACCGGGGAGCTGTTTTTT CASSNTGTMITGELFF
TRBJ1-5 TRBV10-3 NA NA TGTGCCATCGGTCGGGACACTAATCAGCCCCAGCATTTT CAIGRDTNQPQHF
TRBJ1-1 TRBV7-2 NA NA TGTGCCAGCAGCCCCCCGGGGGTACTGAACACTGAAGCTTTCTTT CASSPPGVLNTEAFF
TRBJ2-7 TRBV15 NA NA TGTGCCACCAGCAGAGGGCGGGAAGCCTACGAGCAGTACTTC CATSRGREAYEQYF
TRBJ1-1 TRBV12-3/TRBV12-4 NA TRBD1 TGTGCCAGCAGTTTAGACAGGGGCTCTGAAGCTTTCTTT CASSLDRGSEAFF
TRBJ1-1 TRBV4-1 NA NA TGCGCCAGCAGCCAAGCCGGGGGTAAGAGGACTGAAGCTTTCTTT CASSQAGGKRTEAFF
TRBJ2-7 TRBV4-1 NA NA TGCGCCAGCAGCCCGCCTTCCTCTAGACGGGAGCAGTACTTC CASSPPSSRREQYF
TRBJ1-4 TRBV19 few NA TGTGCCAGTAGGGGCTGGTCGGATGAAAAACTGTTTTTT CASRGWSDEKLFF
TRBJ1-3 TRBV6-1 NA NA TGTGCCAGCAGTGAAGTAGCGGACACCATATATTTT CASSEVADTIYF
TRBJ2-4 TRBV2 NA TRBD1 TGTGCCAGCATTCCCCCAGGGGGCAAAAACATTCAGTACTTC CASIPPGGKNIQYF
TRBJ1-1 TRBV2 NA NA TGTGCCAGCAGTAGAGACAGATCGAACACTGAAGCTTTCTTT CASSRDRSNTEAFF
TRBJ2-7 TRBV5-1 NA NA TGCGCCAGCAGCTTCGACAGCACCCTCTCCGAGCAGTACTTC CASSFDSTLSEQYF
TRBJ1-5 TRBV7-4 NA NA TGTGCCAGCAGCTTATGTAACGAGCCCAATCAGCCCCAGCATTTT CASSLCNEPNQPQHF
TRBJ2-1 TRBV7-9 NA NA TGTGCCAGCAGCTTCGGGGGAGGTGACCCCGGAGGTCATGAGCAGTTCTTC CASSFGGGDPGGHEQFF
TRBJ1-1 TRBV5-6 NA NA TGTGCCAGCAGCTCACTACATGGCCGGAACACTGAAGCTTTCTTT CASSSLHGRNTEAFF
TRBJ1-3 TRBV3-1/TRBV3-2 NA NA TGTGCCAGCAGCCAAGAGGGACGGGAGTTAAACACCATATATTTT CASSQEGRELNTIYF
TRBJ2-5 TRBV3-1/TRBV3-2 NA NA TGTGCCAGCAGCGCACAGGGTAATTGGGAGACCCAGTACTTC CASSAQGNWETQYF
TRBJ2-7 TRBV6-5 NA TRBD1 TGTGCCAGCAGTAACGGACAGGGATTCGAGCAGTACTTC CASSNGQGFEQYF
TRBJ2-3 TRBV21-1 NA NA TGTGCCAGCAGCAAAGCTAAGCGGTTAGCGGGAGGGCCGCAGTATTTT CASSKAKRLAGGPQYF
TRBJ1-2 TRBV7-9 NA TRBD1 TGTGCCAGCAGCTCAAACGACAGGGAAGGTGGCTACACCTTC CASSSNDREGGYTF